The 10 T cell receptor beta chains listed next were all sequenced from one sample in a study of T cell repertoires in cytomegalovirus infection. Their recognized antigens are unknown. TCRdb passed the reads through MiXCR, listing each CDR3 protein once. In the table there are roughly 920,000 distinct CDR3 sequences, less than 40% of which are singletons. Source: cultured CD8+ T cells from PBMCs, taken from culture after CMV antigen stimulation. These receptors originate from a human donor in good health (CMV status not recorded). Some clones in this sample may be carry-over from other donors' samples.

This clonotype has more than one count but fewer than ten. J is TRBJ2-3 and V is TRBV27; TRBD2 agrees at 8 bases. There are 15 residues in the CDR3. The J segment lost 5 bases and the V segment lost 2 bases, leaving 6 bases of the junction unmatched. CDR1 MNHEY and CDR2 SMNVEV come from the germline V gene (reference sequence). CDR3 DNA sequence: TGTGCCAGCAGTTTAGGTACTAGCGGCCTAGATACGCAGTATTTT. It codes for CASSLGTSGLDTQYF.

The rearrangement uses TRBV5-4 and TRBJ2-7, with 7 bases lining up with TRBD2. CDR3 length: 13 amino acids. V was clipped by 3 bases and J by 2 bases; unmatched bases: 2. The germline gives CDR1 SGHNT, CDR2 YYREEE (reference sequence). DNA of the CDR3: TGTGCCAGCAGCTCCCGGGAGGCCTACGAGCAGTACGTC. Translating gives CASSSREAYEQYV.

The V call is TRBV19, the J call TRBJ1-1, with D unresolved. The CDR3 is 11 residues long. CDR1 LNHDA and CDR2 SQIVND come from the germline V gene (reference sequence). V was shortened by 4 bases and J by 6 bases, with 6 bases between the two germline ends. The CDR3 DNA sequence: TGTGCCAGTAGTAATGAGCCTGAAGCTTTCTTT. Amino acids: CASSNEPEAFF.

The chain's CDR3 is CASSFRTMNTEAFF. The CDR3 nucleotides read TGTGCCAGCAGTTTTCGGACAATGAACACTGAAGCTTTCTTT. The chain uses TRBV28 and TRBJ1-1, with D tentatively TRBD1 (5 bases). CDR3 length: 14 residues. V was shortened by 3 bases and J by 0 bases, with 8 bases between the two germline ends. CDR1 is MDHEN and CDR2 is SYDVKM in the germline V gene.

This chain connects TRBV20-1 to TRBJ2-3; D might be TRBD1 or TRBD2, each matching 5 bases. Germline CDR1 DFQATT, CDR2 SNEGSKA (reference sequence). V was clipped by 6 bases and J by 2 bases, with 15 bases between them. This CDR3 contains 14 residues. The CDR3 DNA reads TGCAGTGCCAGTGAGGGGCGTTACACAGATACGCAGTATTTT. Translation: CSASEGRYTDTQYF.

The genes are TRBV7-8 and TRBJ2-2, with unresolved D. Germline assignment: CDR1 SGHVS and CDR2 FQNEAQ. CDR3 length equals 17 residues. Trimming took 1 base from V and 0 from J, leaving 12 bases between them. The CDR3 is CASSLDLVVANTGELFF. The CDR3 DNA sequence: TGTGCCAGCAGCTTAGACCTAGTGGTCGCGAACACCGGGGAGCTGTTTTTT. Variable domain in full (rest from reference TRBV7-8 and TRBJ2-2): GAGVSQSPRYKVAKRGQDVALRCDPISGHVSLFWYQQALGQGPEFLTYFQNEAQLDKSGLPSDRFFAERPEGSVSTLKIQRTQQEDSAVYLCASSLDLVVANTGELFFGEGSRLTVL.

This chain joins TRBV19 and TRBJ1-2; D is uncertain. This CDR3 is 13 amino acids long. Germline V lookup: CDR1 LNHDA, CDR2 SQIVND (reference sequence). Between the trimmed V and J ends, which lost 7 bases and 3 bases, there was a span of 12 bases. Here the CDR3 DNA reads TGTGCCAGTACCGTGGACCTGGACTATGGCTACACCTTC. It is translated as CASTVDLDYGYTF.

The V and J genes are TRBV5-1 and TRBJ2-4; 9 bases align to TRBD1. CDR1 SGHRS and CDR2 YFSETQ come from the germline V gene. J gave up 3 bases and V 5 bases, and 12 bases lay outside the gene matches. This CDR3 has 17 amino acids. The CDR3 DNA reads TGCGCCAGCAGGGAGGTCTACAGGGGGCAGGTCAAAAACATTCAGTACTTC. Amino acids: CASREVYRGQVKNIQYF.

This clonotype was found once. The chain couples TRBV27 to TRBJ2-5; D is possibly TRBD2 (6 bases). V was trimmed by 0 bases and J by 4 bases, leaving 12 bases between them. Per the germline V gene, CDR1 is MNHEY and CDR2 is SMNVEV (reference sequence). This CDR3 has 15 residues. CDR3 DNA sequence: TGTGCCAGCAGTTTATCGGAGGGTAGAAGAGAGACCCAGTACTTC. It translates to CASSLSEGRRETQYF.

This clonotype appeared a few times. The chain is built from TRBV27 and TRBJ1-2, with D possibly being TRBD1 (5 bases). This CDR3 is built from 16 residues. Between the trimmed V and J ends, which lost 2 bases and 2 bases, there was a span of 15 bases. Germline CDR1 reads MNHEY; CDR2 reads SMNVEV (reference sequence). The CDR3 DNA reads as TGTGCCAGCAGTTTAGACCCCTGGGAGGGGAACTATGGCTACACCTTC. This codes for CASSLDPWEGNYGYTF.